Shown below are 17 T cell receptor beta chains from a single sample sequenced in a study of radiotherapy plus CTLA-4 blockade in lung cancer. Generated by immunoSEQ multiplex PCR, the TCRdb table keeps only in-frame clones and is missing some. The sample records about 73,000 clones, 80% to 90% being singletons. The sample was peripheral blood, taken from a patient treated with radiotherapy plus ipilimumab. These receptors were collected from a human donor with non-small cell lung cancer that progressed on radiotherapy plus ipilimumab.

The chain employs TRBV5-1 and TRBJ2-7, with TRBD2 identical over 8 bases. The CDR3 sequence is 16 residues long. Losses at the gene ends were 0 bases for V and 6 bases for J; bases not matched to a gene: 11. In germline, CDR1 is SGHRS, CDR2 YFSETQ. The CDR3 sequence: CASSLALTAGVSEQYF. CDR3 sequence (DNA): TGCGCCAGCAGCTTGGCCTTGACAGCGGGAGTGTCCGAGCAGTACTTC.

This chain connects TRBV29-1 to TRBJ1-1; no firm D call. This CDR3 contains 10 residues. The germline gives CDR1 SQVTM, CDR2 ANQGSEA. The ends were cut back, 7 bases at V and 6 bases at J, with 9 bases in the middle. CDR3 residues: CSAGDSEAFF. CDR3 DNA: TGCAGCGCCGGGGATTCTGAAGCTTTCTTT.

This clone came up a few times. The gene calls are TRBV11-2 and TRBJ2-7; D is unclear. The germline CDR1 and CDR2 sequences are SGHAT and FQNNGV. Between the trimmed V and J ends, which lost 4 bases and 6 bases, there was a span of 7 bases. The CDR3 runs 11 residues. The CDR3 here is CASSSAFEQYF. Here the CDR3 DNA reads TGTGCCAGCAGCTCTGCCTTCGAGCAGTACTTC.

The rearrangement uses TRBV5-1 and TRBJ2-1; maybe TRBD2 (6 bases). Germline CDR1 SGHRS, CDR2 YFSETQ. The CDR3 has 16 amino acids. The V and J ends lost 2 bases and 1 base respectively, with 13 bases between them. CDR3 DNA sequence: TGCGCCAGCAGCTTTTTCCCGGGAGAGTCCTACAATGAGCAGTTCTTC. Protein: CASSFFPGESYNEQFF.

This chain connects TRBV11-2 to TRBJ2-7; TRBD1 matches 7 bases. V trimming: 0 bases; J trimming: 1 base; junction bases outside the gene matches: 12. Germline assignment: CDR1 SGHAT and CDR2 FQNNGV. The CDR3 has 18 residues. CDR3 bases: TGTGCCAGCAGCTTAGATCGCCCCAGACAGGGTGAATCCTACGAGCAGTACTTC. Its translation: CASSLDRPRQGESYEQYF.

The chain uses TRBV2 and TRBJ2-3; a possible D gene is TRBD1 (6 bases). The CDR3 is 16 residues long. The ends were cut back, 7 bases at V and 1 base at J, with 18 bases in the middle. Germline V gene data show CDR1 as SNHLY and CDR2 as FYNNEI. The CDR3 is CASTRNRAGGTDTQYF. Here the CDR3 DNA reads TGTGCCAGCACCCGAAATCGGGCAGGGGGCACAGATACGCAGTATTTT.

The chain is built from TRBV10-2 and TRBJ1-4; D is possibly TRBD1 (6 bases). With 0 bases removed from V and 5 bases from J, the gap between germline ends came to 10 bases. Per germline, CDR1 WSHSY and CDR2 SAAADI. This CDR3 comprises 15 residues. CDR3 amino acids: CASSESGTGNEKLFF. The CDR3 bases are TGCGCCAGCAGTGAGTCGGGAACAGGGAATGAAAAACTGTTTTTT.

The chain uses TRBV15 and TRBJ1-2; a weak D match, TRBD1 (5 bases). Between the trimmed V and J ends, which lost 5 bases and 8 bases, there was a span of 21 bases. This CDR3 is built from 15 residues. In germline, CDR1 is LNHNV, CDR2 YYDKDF (reference sequence). DNA for the CDR3: TGTGCCACCAGCTCAGAGCAGGGAGCGATAGGCGGCTACACCTTC. It translates to CATSSEQGAIGGYTF. The variable domain in full, completed from reference TRBV15 and TRBJ1-2, reads DAMVIQNPRYQVTQFGKPVTLSCSQTLNHNVMYWYQQKSSQAPKLLFHYYDKDFNNEADTPDNFQSRRPNTSFCFLDIRSPGLGDTAMYLCATSSEQGAIGGYTFGSGTRLTVV.

The chain uses TRBV5-1 and TRBJ2-1; 7 bases are shared with TRBD2. CDR1 and CDR2 (germline): SGHRS, YFSETQ. J was trimmed by 3 bases and V by 0 bases; bases with no gene match: 3. The CDR3 loop spans 15 amino acids. The CDR3: CASSLESSGYNEQFF. In nucleotides, the CDR3 is TGCGCCAGCAGCTTGGAGTCTAGCGGCTACAATGAGCAGTTCTTC.

The chain employs TRBV2 and TRBJ2-1, with D possibly matching TRBD2 (6 bases). The germline V gene encodes CDR1 SNHLY and CDR2 FYNNEI. V lost 6 bases, J lost 8 bases, and 11 bases lay in between. This CDR3 contains 12 residues. The CDR3 DNA sequence: TGTGCCAGCAGACTAGCTTACGATGAGCAGTTCTTC. As protein: CASRLAYDEQFF.

The J gene is TRBJ2-3, the V gene TRBV27; 7 bases are a match to TRBD1. CDR3 length equals 15 residues. Germline CDR1 and CDR2: MNHEY and SMNVEV (reference sequence). V was pared by 5 bases and J by 2 bases, with 7 bases of the junction left unmatched. The CDR3 coding sequence is TGTGCCAGCAGTAAGGCAGGGGGTAACACAGATACGCAGTATTTT. Translated, it gives CASSKAGGNTDTQYF.

The rearrangement joins TRBV9 to TRBJ2-1; 10 bases are shared with TRBD2. The germline V gene encodes CDR1 SGDLS and CDR2 YYNGEE. The junction had 4 bases not matched to a gene; V was cut back by 0 bases and J by 1 base. The CDR3 has 17 residues. This CDR3 reads CASSVASGGGSYNEQFF. CDR3 sequence (DNA): TGTGCCAGCAGCGTAGCCAGCGGGGGGGGTTCCTACAATGAGCAGTTCTTC.

The CDR3 region is CASSIGQGRETQYF. As DNA, the CDR3 is TGTGCCAGCAGCATCGGACAGGGGAGGGAGACCCAGTACTTC. The V call is TRBV7-9, the J call TRBJ2-5, with TRBD1 matching 9 bases. The CDR3 length is 14 residues. Trimming removed 5 bases from V and 5 bases from J; junction bases left unmatched: 6. Germline V lookup: CDR1 SEHNR, CDR2 FQNEAQ (reference sequence).

This clone came up once. V is TRBV28 and J is TRBJ1-1; no firm D call. This CDR3 contains 14 residues. Trimming removed 6 bases at V and 3 bases at J, with 14 bases between. From germline, CDR1 is MDHEN and CDR2 SYDVKM. This chain's CDR3 is CASRARDLDTEAFF. The CDR3, as DNA: TGTGCCAGCAGGGCCCGGGATCTCGACACTGAAGCTTTCTTT.

This clone was seen only once. The rearrangement joins TRBV5-1 to TRBJ2-2; a possible D gene is TRBD2 (5 bases). V dropped 3 bases and J dropped 3 bases, with 6 bases sitting between them. The CDR3 is made up of 13 amino acids. The germline gives CDR1 SGHRS, CDR2 YFSETQ. The CDR3 region has the DNA TGCGCCAGCAGCTCGGACTACACCGGGGAGCTGTTTTTT. It yields the protein CASSSDYTGELFF.

The V call is TRBV13, the J call TRBJ1-2; tentatively, D is TRBD1 (5 bases). Trimming shortened V by 8 bases and J by 8 bases, and 18 bases separated the two germline ends. The CDR3 spans 13 residues. Germline CDR1 and CDR2: PRHDT and FYEKMQ (reference sequence). Written as DNA, the CDR3 is TGTGCCAGCTCCTTTAGTTGGGGGGAAGGCTACACCTTC. This encodes CASSFSWGEGYTF.

This chain links TRBV21-1 with TRBJ1-2. TRBV21-1 is listed as a pseudogene. This CDR3 comprises 15 residues. This CDR3 reads CASSKGRDYNYGYTF. DNA for the CDR3: TGTGCCAGCAGCAAAGGAAGGGATTATAACTATGGCTACACCTTC.